The T cell receptor beta chain described here comes from a study of blood T cell repertoires in COVID-19. Background on the study: Nucleic acid was either cDNA or gDNA, and it came from T cells, B-cell-depleted T cells, or PBMCs.

V gave up 2 bases and J gave up 5 bases, with 7 bases separating them. Germline assignment: CDR1 SEHNR and CDR2 FQNEAQ (reference sequence). The CDR3 is 12 residues long. Original data processing: Quantification of nucleated cells was approximated via reference gene primer amplification. Some clones are missing from TCRdb's copy, which holds only in-frame ones; the method was immunoSEQ multiplex PCR. V and J calls and clone size are those listed in that table; D and trimming were worked out from the DNA. The data show about 120,000 clones, 80% to 90% seen once. Sequencing input: peripheral blood. The clonotype originates from a human donor in a cohort sampled during active COVID-19. V usage is TRBV7-9 and J usage is TRBJ2-7; no definite D call. This CDR3 reads CASSLLGNEQYF. CDR3 sequence (DNA): TGTGCCAGCAGCTTACTAGGAAACGAGCAGTACTTC.